This TCR beta chain was captured in a study of T cell responses to AZD1222 COVID-19 vaccine. Concerning this clone itself: Its antigen is not known.

The CDR3 length is 12 residues. V dropped 5 bases and J dropped 1 base, with 6 bases sitting between them. The germline gives CDR1 GTSNPN, CDR2 SVGIG (reference sequence). Sequencing used immunoSEQ multiplex PCR; TCRdb keeps in-frame clones, though not all of them. The table shows almost 70,000 clones, with around four fifths occurring only once. Study-wide findings and caveats: Compared with day 0, the breadth and depth of the Spike-specific TCR repertoire rose significantly after two doses of AZD1222.

This sequence originates from an adult who received the AZD1222 COVID-19 vaccine. Sequencing used peripheral blood, obtained 28 days after the second AZD1222 dose. This chain uses TRBV30 with TRBJ1-3; no reliable D call. CDR3 region: CAWSGSGNTIYF. The CDR3 bases are TGTGCCTGGTCGGGTTCTGGAAACACCATATATTTT.